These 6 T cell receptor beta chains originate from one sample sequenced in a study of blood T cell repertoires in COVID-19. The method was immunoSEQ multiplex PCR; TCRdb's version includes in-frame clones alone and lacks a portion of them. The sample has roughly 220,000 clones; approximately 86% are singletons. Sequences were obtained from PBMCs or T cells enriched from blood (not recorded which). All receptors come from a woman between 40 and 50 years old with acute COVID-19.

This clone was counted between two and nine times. The CDR3 region has the DNA TGTGCCAGCAGCCGAACAGGGAGCTCCTATAATTCACCCCTCCACTTT. It encodes CASSRTGSSYNSPLHF. The gene calls are TRBV5-6 and TRBJ1-6; tentatively, D is TRBD1 (6 bases). The CDR3 consists of 16 residues. Trimming cost V 4 bases and J 0 bases, with 11 bases left between them. CDR1 is SGHDT, CDR2 YYEEEE, per germline.

This CDR3 reads CASSPRAGEGNEQFF. CDR3 in DNA: TGTGCCAGCTCACCAAGAGCAGGGGAAGGTAATGAGCAGTTCTTC. The gene calls are TRBV18 and TRBJ2-1; D is possibly TRBD1 (6 bases). This CDR3 is 15 amino acids long. The V gene lost 2 bases and the J gene lost 7 bases, with 15 bases spanning the gap. CDR1 KGHSH and CDR2 LQKENI come from the germline V gene. Looking up the rest from reference TRBV18 and TRBJ2-1 gives the full variable domain: NAGVMQNPRHLVRRRGQEARLRCSPMKGHSHVYWYRQLPEEGLKFMVYLQKENIIDESGMPKERFSAEFPKEGPSILRIQQVVRGDSAAYFCASSPRAGEGNEQFFGPGTRLTVL.

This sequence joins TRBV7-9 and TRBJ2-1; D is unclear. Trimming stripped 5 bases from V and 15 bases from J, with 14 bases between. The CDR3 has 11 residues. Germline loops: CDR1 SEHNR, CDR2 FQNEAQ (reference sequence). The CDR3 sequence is CASSPRFTWFF. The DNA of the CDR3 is TGTGCCAGCAGCCCGCGGTTTACGTGGTTCTTC.

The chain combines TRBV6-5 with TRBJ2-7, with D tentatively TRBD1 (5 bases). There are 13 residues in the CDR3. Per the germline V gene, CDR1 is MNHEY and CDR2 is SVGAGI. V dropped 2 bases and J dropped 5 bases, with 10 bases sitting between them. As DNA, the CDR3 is TGTGCCAGCAGTTACCGCAGGGATCACGAGCAGTACTTC. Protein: CASSYRRDHEQYF.

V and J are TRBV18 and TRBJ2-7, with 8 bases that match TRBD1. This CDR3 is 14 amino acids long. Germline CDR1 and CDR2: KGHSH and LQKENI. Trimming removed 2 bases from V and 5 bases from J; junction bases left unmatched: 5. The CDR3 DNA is TGTGCCAGCTCACCAGTGACAGGGGCCCACGAGCAGTACTTC. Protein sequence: CASSPVTGAHEQYF.

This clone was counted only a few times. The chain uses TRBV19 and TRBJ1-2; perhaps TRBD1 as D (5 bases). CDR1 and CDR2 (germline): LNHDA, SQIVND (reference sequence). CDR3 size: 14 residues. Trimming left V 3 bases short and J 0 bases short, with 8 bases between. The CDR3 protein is CASSMQGSNYGYTF. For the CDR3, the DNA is TGTGCCAGTAGTATGCAGGGCTCTAACTATGGCTACACCTTC.